This entry features one TCR beta chain sequence. Its matching antigen is unknown. The entry originates in a study of radiation and T cells in renal cell carcinoma. Points from the study as a whole: From baseline, blood top tumor clonotypes peaked at 2 weeks post-radiation.

The CDR3 is 11 amino acids. V gave up 5 bases and J gave up 10 bases, with 11 bases separating them. Germline values: CDR1 MNHEY, CDR2 SVGAGI. Time point specified: blood 2 weeks post-SBRT. Treatment defined: 15 Gy SBRT to primary tumor, nephrectomy 4 weeks later. This table comes from immunoSEQ multiplex PCR, and its TCRdb copy is limited to in-frame clones, with some not included. This table has tens of thousands of clones, 70% to 90% appearing once. The receptor's source is a woman between 50 and 59 years old with renal cell carcinoma. The chain recombines TRBV6-5 with TRBJ2-5, with a weak D call TRBD1 (5 bases). The starting material was blood, obtained from a patient whose treatment included radiotherapy and nephrectomy. CDR3 sequence reads: CASSDQGYQYF. The CDR3 bases are TGTGCCAGCAGTGATCAGGGTTACCAGTACTTC.